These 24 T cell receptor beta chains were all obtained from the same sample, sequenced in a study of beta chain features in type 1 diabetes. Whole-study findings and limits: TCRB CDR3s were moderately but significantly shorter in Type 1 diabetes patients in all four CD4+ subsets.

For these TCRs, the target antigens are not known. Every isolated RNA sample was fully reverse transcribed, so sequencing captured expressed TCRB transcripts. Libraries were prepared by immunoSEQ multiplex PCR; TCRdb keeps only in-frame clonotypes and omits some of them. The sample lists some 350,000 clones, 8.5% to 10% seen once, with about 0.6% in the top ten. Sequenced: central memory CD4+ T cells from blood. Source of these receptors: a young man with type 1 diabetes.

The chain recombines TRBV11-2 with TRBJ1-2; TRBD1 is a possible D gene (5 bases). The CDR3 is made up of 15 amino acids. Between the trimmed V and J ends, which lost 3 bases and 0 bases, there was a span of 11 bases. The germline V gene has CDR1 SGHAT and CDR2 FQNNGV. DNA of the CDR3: TGTGCCAGCAGCTTGGCCGGGGCCGCTAACTATGGCTACACCTTC. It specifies CASSLAGAANYGYTF.

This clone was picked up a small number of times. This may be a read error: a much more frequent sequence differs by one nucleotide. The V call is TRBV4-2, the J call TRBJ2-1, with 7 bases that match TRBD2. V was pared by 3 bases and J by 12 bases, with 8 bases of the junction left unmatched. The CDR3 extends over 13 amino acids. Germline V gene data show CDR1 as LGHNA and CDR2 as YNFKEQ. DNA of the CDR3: TGTGCCAGCAGCCAGACGGGACTAAAATTGCAGTTCTTC. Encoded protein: CASSQTGLKLQFF.

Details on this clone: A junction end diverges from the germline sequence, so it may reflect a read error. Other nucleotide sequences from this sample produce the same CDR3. In DNA, the CDR3 is TGTGCCAGCAGCCAAGACTACCAGGAGACCCAGTACTTC. Amino acid sequence: CASSQDYQETQYF. This chain connects TRBV4-1 to TRBJ2-5, with a tentative D call TRBD2 (5 bases). The CDR3 extends over 13 amino acids. Germline V CDR1 and CDR2: MGHRA, YSYEKL.

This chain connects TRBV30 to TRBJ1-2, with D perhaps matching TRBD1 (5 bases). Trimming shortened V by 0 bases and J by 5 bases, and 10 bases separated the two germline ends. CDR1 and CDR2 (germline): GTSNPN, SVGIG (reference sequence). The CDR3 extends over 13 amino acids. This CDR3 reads CAWSVVREYGYTF. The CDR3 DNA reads TGTGCCTGGAGTGTTGTCAGGGAATATGGCTACACCTTC.

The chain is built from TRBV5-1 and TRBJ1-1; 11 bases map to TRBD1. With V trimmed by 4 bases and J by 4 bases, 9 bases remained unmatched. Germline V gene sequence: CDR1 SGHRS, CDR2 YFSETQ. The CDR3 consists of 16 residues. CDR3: CASSLRTGGSGTEAFF. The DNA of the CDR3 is TGCGCCAGCAGCCTACGGACAGGGGGCTCGGGCACTGAAGCTTTCTTT. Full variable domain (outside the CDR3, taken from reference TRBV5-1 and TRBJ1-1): KAGVTQTPRYLIKTRGQQVTLSCSPISGHRSVSWYQQTPGQGLQFLFEYFSETQRNKGNFPGRFSGRQFSNSRSEMNVSTLELGDSALYLCASSLRTGGSGTEAFFGQGTRLTVV.

CDR3 residues: CASSFLTDTQYF. The CDR3 DNA reads TGTGCCAGTAGTTTCCTGACAGATACGCAGTATTTT. The genes are TRBV19 and TRBJ2-3; no reliable D call. Deletions cut 5 bases from V and 3 bases from J, with 6 bases between. The germline V gene has CDR1 LNHDA and CDR2 SQIVND (reference sequence). This CDR3 is 12 amino acids long.

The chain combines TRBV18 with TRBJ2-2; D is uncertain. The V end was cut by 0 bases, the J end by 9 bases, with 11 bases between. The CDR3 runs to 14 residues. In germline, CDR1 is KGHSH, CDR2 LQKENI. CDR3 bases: TGTGCCAGCTCACCACCGAGCCAAAGCTGGGAGCTGTTTTTT. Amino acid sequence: CASSPPSQSWELFF.

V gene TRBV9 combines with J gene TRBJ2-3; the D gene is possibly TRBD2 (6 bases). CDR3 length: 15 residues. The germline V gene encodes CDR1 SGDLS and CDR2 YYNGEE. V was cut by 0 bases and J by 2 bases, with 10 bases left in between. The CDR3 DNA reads TGTGCCAGCAGCGTAGGGGGACTGACCACAGATACGCAGTATTTT. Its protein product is CASSVGGLTTDTQYF.

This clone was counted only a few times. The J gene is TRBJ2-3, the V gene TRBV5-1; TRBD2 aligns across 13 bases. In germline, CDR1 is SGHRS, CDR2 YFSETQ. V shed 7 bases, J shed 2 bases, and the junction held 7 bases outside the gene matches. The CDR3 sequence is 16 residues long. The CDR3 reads CASGPGTSGNTDTQYF. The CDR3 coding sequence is TGCGCCAGCGGACCCGGGACTAGCGGGAACACAGATACGCAGTATTTT.

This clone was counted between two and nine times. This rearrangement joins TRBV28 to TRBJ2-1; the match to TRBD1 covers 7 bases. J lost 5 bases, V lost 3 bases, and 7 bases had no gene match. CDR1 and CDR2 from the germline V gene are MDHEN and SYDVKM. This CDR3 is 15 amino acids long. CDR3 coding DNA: TGTGCCAGCAGTTTCATTGGGACAGCTGACAATGAGCAGTTCTTC. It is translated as CASSFIGTADNEQFF.

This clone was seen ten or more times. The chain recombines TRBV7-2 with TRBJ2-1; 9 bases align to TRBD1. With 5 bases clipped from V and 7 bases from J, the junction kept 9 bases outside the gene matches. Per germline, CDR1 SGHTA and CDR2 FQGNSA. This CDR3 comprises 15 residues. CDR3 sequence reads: CASSPQGAMGNEQFF. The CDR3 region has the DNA TGTGCCAGCAGCCCACAGGGGGCGATGGGAAATGAGCAGTTCTTC.

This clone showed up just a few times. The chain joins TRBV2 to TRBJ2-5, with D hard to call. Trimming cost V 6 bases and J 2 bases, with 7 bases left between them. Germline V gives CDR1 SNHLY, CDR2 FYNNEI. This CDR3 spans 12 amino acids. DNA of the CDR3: TGTGCCAGCAGAGGGCCGCAAGAGACCCAGTACTTC. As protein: CASRGPQETQYF. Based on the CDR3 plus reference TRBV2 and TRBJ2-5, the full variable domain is EPEVTQTPSHQVTQMGQEVILRCVPISNHLYFYWYRQILGQKVEFLVSFYNNEISEKSEIFDDQFSVERPDGSNFTLKIRSTKLEDSAMYFCASRGPQETQYFGPGTRLLVL.

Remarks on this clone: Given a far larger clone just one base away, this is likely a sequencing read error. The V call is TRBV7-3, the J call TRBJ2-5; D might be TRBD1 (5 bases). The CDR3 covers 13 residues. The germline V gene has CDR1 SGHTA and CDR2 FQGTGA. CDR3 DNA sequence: TGTGCCAGCGGCTTCGCAGGGCAACAGACCCAGTACTTC. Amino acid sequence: CASGFAGQQTQYF.

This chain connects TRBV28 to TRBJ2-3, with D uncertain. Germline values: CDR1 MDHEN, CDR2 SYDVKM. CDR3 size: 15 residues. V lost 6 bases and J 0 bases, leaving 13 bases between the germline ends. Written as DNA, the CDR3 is TGTGCCAGCAGGTCGGGCGGCCCAAGCACAGATACGCAGTATTTT. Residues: CASRSGGPSTDTQYF.

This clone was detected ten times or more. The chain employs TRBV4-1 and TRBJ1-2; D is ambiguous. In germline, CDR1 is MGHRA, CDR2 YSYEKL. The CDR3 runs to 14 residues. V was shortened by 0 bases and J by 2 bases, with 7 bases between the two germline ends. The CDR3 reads CASSQEWSNYGYTF. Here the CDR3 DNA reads TGCGCCAGCAGCCAAGAATGGTCGAACTATGGCTACACCTTC.

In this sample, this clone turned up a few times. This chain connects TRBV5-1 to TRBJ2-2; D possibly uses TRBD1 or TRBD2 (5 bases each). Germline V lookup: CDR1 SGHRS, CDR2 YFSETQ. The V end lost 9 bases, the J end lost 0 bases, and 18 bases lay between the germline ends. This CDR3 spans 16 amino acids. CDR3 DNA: TGCGCCACCAAGCGGTCTGGGACCGCGAACACCGGGGAGCTGTTTTTT. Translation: CATKRSGTANTGELFF.

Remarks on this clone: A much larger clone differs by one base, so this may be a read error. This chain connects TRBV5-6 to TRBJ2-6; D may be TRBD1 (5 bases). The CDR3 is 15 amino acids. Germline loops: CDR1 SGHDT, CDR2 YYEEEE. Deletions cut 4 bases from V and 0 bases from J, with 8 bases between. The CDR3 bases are TGTGCCAGCAGCCCCCAGGGCTCTGGGGCCAACGTCCTGACTTTC. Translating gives CASSPQGSGANVLTF.

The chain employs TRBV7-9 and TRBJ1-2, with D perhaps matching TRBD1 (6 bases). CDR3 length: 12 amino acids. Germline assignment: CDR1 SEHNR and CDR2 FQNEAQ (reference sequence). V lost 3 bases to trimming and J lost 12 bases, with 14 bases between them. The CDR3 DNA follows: TGTGCCAGCAGCTTCGACGCAGGGGAACACACCTTC. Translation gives CASSFDAGEHTF.

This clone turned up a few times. The CDR3 protein is CASSLVRIGAKNIQYF. CDR3 coding DNA: TGTGCCAGCAGTTTAGTCAGGATCGGGGCCAAAAACATTCAGTACTTC. This chain links TRBV28 with TRBJ2-4; D gene unclear. V was shortened by 2 bases and J by 1 base, with 12 bases between the two germline ends. CDR3 length equals 16 residues. The germline V gene has CDR1 MDHEN and CDR2 SYDVKM.

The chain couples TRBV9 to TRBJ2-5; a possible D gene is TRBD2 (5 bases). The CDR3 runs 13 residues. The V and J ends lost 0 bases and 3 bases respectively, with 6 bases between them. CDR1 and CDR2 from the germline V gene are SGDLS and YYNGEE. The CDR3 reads CASSVEGEETQYF. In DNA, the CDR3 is TGTGCCAGCAGCGTAGAGGGAGAAGAGACCCAGTACTTC.

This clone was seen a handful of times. The CDR3 DNA is TGTGCCAGCTCACCTAATAGCGGGAGCACAGATACGCAGTATTTT. The encoded protein is CASSPNSGSTDTQYF. This chain uses TRBV18 with TRBJ2-3, with 7 bases identical to TRBD2. The V gene end was trimmed by 3 bases and the J gene end by 0 bases; junction bases not matched to a gene: 3. CDR1 KGHSH and CDR2 LQKENI come from the germline V gene. The CDR3 extends over 15 amino acids.

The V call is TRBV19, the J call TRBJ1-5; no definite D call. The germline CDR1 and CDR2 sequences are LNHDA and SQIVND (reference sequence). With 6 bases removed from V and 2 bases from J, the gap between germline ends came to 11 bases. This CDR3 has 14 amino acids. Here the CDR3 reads CASRYYSGNQPQHF. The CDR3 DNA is TGTGCCAGTAGATATTACAGTGGCAATCAGCCCCAGCATTTT.

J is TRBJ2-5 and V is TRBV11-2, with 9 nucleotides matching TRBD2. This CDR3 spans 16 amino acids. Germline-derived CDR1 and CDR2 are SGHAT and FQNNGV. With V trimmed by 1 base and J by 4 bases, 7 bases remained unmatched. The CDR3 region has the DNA TGTGCCAGCAGCTTAGGGGCCGGCGGGAGGGGAGAGACCCAGTACTTC. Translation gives CASSLGAGGRGETQYF. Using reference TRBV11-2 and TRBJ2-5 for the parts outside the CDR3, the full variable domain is EAGVAQSPRYKIIEKRQSVAFWCNPISGHATLYWYQQILGQGPKLLIQFQNNGVVDDSQLPKDRFSAERLKGVDSTLKIQPAKLEDSAVYLCASSLGAGGRGETQYFGPGTRLLVL.

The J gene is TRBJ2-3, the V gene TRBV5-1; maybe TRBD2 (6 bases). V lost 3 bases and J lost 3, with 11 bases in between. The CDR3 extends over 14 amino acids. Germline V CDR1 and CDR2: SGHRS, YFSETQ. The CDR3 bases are TGCGCCAGCAGCTCACGGGGGACTACAGATACGCAGTATTTT. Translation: CASSSRGTTDTQYF.